This T cell receptor (beta chain) was captured in a study of cytomegalovirus exposure and HLA in healthy donors listed by TCRdb under 2017. Concerning the study at large: An earlier analysis of approximately 640 of the donors reported 250 to 350 Gb of sequence data and around 120 million unique TCR beta sequences from about 179 million T cells. In a later analysis, previously published TCR beta repertoires from 550 to 750 donors were re-analyzed and high-resolution HLA genotyping was added so that TCR occurrence patterns could be studied. Among the roughly 390 genotyped donors, approximately 81% belonged to the genetic ancestry cluster associated with self-reported Caucasian donors. Alongside the repertoire data, information on donor age, sex, ethnicity and CMV serostatus was compiled. The study aimed to test whether signatures of past pathogen exposure could be identified by cataloging public T cell receptors. In an earlier analysis of about 590 of the donors, high-throughput TCR beta sequencing was used to judge whether each TCR beta V gene segment behaved as functional or pseudogenic. Every discovery cohort repertoire had been produced on one sequencing platform. The T cell repertoires of about 700 subjects were profiled by immunosequencing and related to cytomegalovirus serostatus. In a later genetic analysis, genome-wide SNP genotypes for about 55% of the 666 donors were used, and that subset was treated as a discovery cohort. The number of donors typed differed by locus, with roughly 629-640 for A, B, C, DRB1 and DQB1, 522 for DQA1, 600 to 610 for DPA1, and over 400 for DPB1. Roughly 5 DR-DQ haplotypes were treated as single units for association and clustering because of strong linkage in the cohort. About 300 gigabases of sequencing data and approximately 93 million unique TCR sequences were included in an early release covering 550 to 800 HLA-typed donors. Rather than drawing on any new phenotypic data, the later analysis identified candidate immune exposures from TCR beta sequences and the way those sequences occurred across donors. A separate validation cohort of 100 to 150 different subjects was used in addition to the roughly 700-subject first cohort. Class I and class II HLA loci were covered by the typing at four-digit resolution. On average, 235,054 unique TCR beta nucleotide sequences were sequenced per donor among a few hundred genotyped donors of the cohort, with roughly 18% of those sequences being non-productive. To predict cytomegalovirus infection status, the study brought together high-throughput TCR immunosequencing, statistical association of individual TCRs with disease status, and machine learning. Beyond this particular receptor, the publication reports: Immune exposure information for the cohort was limited to CMV serostatus. In the study, around 150 TCR beta chains were listed as associated with cytomegalovirus. When HLA alleles, especially DR and DQ, strongly co-occurred, attributing TCR associations to individual alleles was difficult. The presence/absence analyses assumed that sequencing depth was roughly uniform across donors, and that assumption may not be true. In a later analysis, TCR association rates were found to vary across HLA loci, with the most associated TCRs seen for DRB1 alleles and the fewest for HLA-C alleles. At a false discovery rate of 0.05, a later analysis linked about 16,000 TCR beta sequences to specific HLA alleles. In vitro tests confirmed that three of the cytomegalovirus-associated TCR beta chains recognize cytomegalovirus antigens. Because HLA typing was unavailable for some donors at each locus, only the typed subset was used in association tests. While some public TCRs were present in many individuals, most TCR sequences turned up only very rarely across donors. A group of highly shared sequence variants was considered likely to be a technical artifact of the sequencing pipeline. A later analysis found that most CMV-associated TCR beta chains appeared HLA-restricted, with HLA associations seemingly driven largely by CMV exposure. In an earlier analysis of several hundred of the donors, most TCR beta V segments were observed in productive rearrangements about 87% or about 30% of the time, broadly matching IMGT annotations. Some IMGT-functional V segments, including TRBV6-2 and TRBV6-3, could not be told apart with the 87-base-pair reads, so those segments were excluded. The classifier was reported to diagnose cytomegalovirus status with high specificity and sensitivity in both the original and validation cohorts. Correlated functional status among segregating V segments might be attributable to linkage disequilibrium, but an unknown experimental factor could not be ruled out. This cohort had only TCR beta chains sequenced, and the lack of alpha or paired-chain data limited which features could be detected. An association between a missense DCLRE1C variant and V-gene and J-gene trimming of TCR beta chains was found in a later genetic analysis and replicated in an independent cohort. The authors suggested that the approach could potentially be extended to other disease states and immunological phenotypes. In a later genetic analysis, fewer N-insertions in productive TCRs were reported among donors in an Asian-associated ancestry cluster than the roughly 640-donor mean. Compared with equally common non-associated chains, HLA-associated TCR beta chains in a later analysis were more clonally expanded and had lower generation probabilities. A further reported finding was that TCR beta sequences accurately predicted the HLA-A and HLA-B alleles for most subjects in the first cohort. Because counts were too low, about 18 rarely observed V segments, including chromosome 9 orphons, were excluded from the earlier analysis of 587 of the donors. Several of the top co-occurrence clusters appeared to be linked to parvovirus B19, influenza, CMV and Epstein-Barr virus, according to a later analysis.

The cohort consisted of hundreds of healthy bone marrow donors. Cohort members were all nominally healthy when sampled, although unrecorded immune exposures were likely present. The donor tested CMV seropositive, placing the donor among the 289 seropositive members of the cohort. A peripheral blood sample was provided by each donor, and peripheral blood mononuclear cells were used for TCR beta sequencing. Genomic DNA extraction from the blood cell samples was performed with the Qiagen DNeasy Blood Extraction Kit. As to this clone: Its antigen remains undetermined. Sequence at one end of the junction differs from germline and may be a read error.

The CDR1 and CDR2 encoded by the germline V gene (reference sequence) are SEHNR and FQNEAQ. Inclusive of the bounding cysteine and phenylalanine, the CDR3 is 16 residues long. Of the read, only the CDR3 DNA is kept; its 48 bases are in frame from base 1. Library prep was done by the immunoSEQ multiplex PCR assay. The multiplex PCR relied on a mix of 60 forward primers for TCR Vbeta segments and 13 reverse primers for TCR Jbeta segments. The CDR3 region of rearranged TCR beta genes was amplified from genomic DNA with a multiplex PCR assay. On the Illumina HiSeq System, the amplified TCR beta libraries were sequenced as 87-base-pair reads. From the authors' description of their analysis: Across the 600 to 700 repertoires, a later analysis counted 78 million or so unique TCR beta chains, about 10 million of which were shared by at least two donors. A nearest-neighbor algorithm error-corrected the raw reads and collapsed the reads into unique sequences, merging closely related sequences to remove PCR and sequencing errors. CDR3 sequences were aligned to IMGT reference sequences to assign V, D and J gene segments. For a sequence to be retained, a match of at least six nucleotides was required to both a V gene segment and a J gene segment. Rearrangements were classified as productive when the CDR3 lacked stop codons and remained in frame with V and J, and all other rearrangements were classified as non-productive. CDR3 was defined according to IMGT convention as the region running from the second conserved V-encoded cysteine to the conserved J-encoded phenylalanine. In an earlier analysis of around 540 of the donors, sequences lacking an unambiguous match to a single V gene segment were excluded. An earlier analysis of 587 of the donors classified V segments as functional when productive rearrangements were above 56.7% and as segregating when the standard deviation between donors was above 5%. To diagnose cytomegalovirus status from the catalog of TCR beta chain sequences, a statistical classification framework was built. In a later analysis, V and J genes were assigned by comparing TCR nucleotide sequences against IMGT/GENE-DB human TR gene sequences. The TCRdist pipeline was used in a later analysis to assign CDR3 sequences and most-parsimonious VDJ recombination scenarios. In a later analysis, each TCR beta chain was defined by its CDR3 amino acid sequence together with its V-gene family, and reads lacking a unique V-gene family were excluded. In a later analysis, 500 to 700 highly shared, low-generation-probability nucleotide sequences were removed to address suspected cross-contamination and a sequencing artifact. In a later analysis, a clonal expansion index was calculated for each public chain from normalized within-repertoire ranks of inferred template counts. In a later analysis, generation probabilities were computed with a VDJ recombination model fitted to out-of-frame rearrangements, and the resulting probabilities were checked against IGoR. In a later analysis, hypergeometric tests were used to score TCR-TCR, TCR-HLA and TCR-CMV co-occurrence, with a repertoire-size bias correction applied to TCR pairs. A later analysis estimated false discovery rates by permuting HLA or CMV assignments 20 times. A later analysis grouped co-occurring TCRs with DBSCAN, adding TCRdist sequence similarity when clustering within HLA-allele-positive subsets. Co-occurrence clustering excluded repertoires with fewer than 30,000 or more than 120,000 public chains, plus five with anomalous nucleotide sharing. In TCRdb, the immuneACCESS table is reduced to in-frame sequences with V and J assigned. These tables do not hold every clone; where another copy was compared, an unresolved V gene accounts for under half, and the others remain unexplained. Clonal size and the V and J genes are those of that table, whereas D and trimming came from the DNA. This sample lists about 140,000 clones; about 75% were detected once. The ten largest clones add up to 11% of the sample.

The sequence was collected from a man younger than 35 in good health and CMV-seropositive. The sequencing sample was made of PBMCs. In this chain, TRBV7-9 is recombined with TRBJ2-1, and 10 bases in between align with TRBD1. The CDR3 reads CSSSLRPRDRGNEQFF. DNA sequence: TGTTCCAGCAGCTTAAGACCCCGGGACAGGGGTAATGAGCAGTTCTTC. The full variable domain, completed from the reference TRBV7-9 and TRBJ2-1 proteins outside the CDR3, reads DTGVSQNPRHKITKRGQNVTFRCDPISEHNRLYWYRQTLGQGPEFLTYFQNEAQLEKSRLLSDRFSAERPKGSFSTLEIQRTEQGDSAMYLCSSSLRPRDRGNEQFFGPGTRLTVL.